This is a list of T cell receptor beta chains from one sample in a study of beta chain features in type 1 diabetes. The protocol was immunoSEQ multiplex PCR, while the TCRdb copy is restricted to in-frame clones and leaves out a portion. The sample contains 40,000 to 45,000 clones, over 60% of which appear only once. Sequencing was done on a sample of Tregs from blood. The receptors were gathered from a woman under 30 with type 1 diabetes. The CDR3 runs from the conserved cysteine through the conserved F or W. The D gene is left open where the match is weak. Part of the rows lack a size; the others show once, few, many or a class for expanded clones.

TRBV9	NA	TRBD2	TRBJ2-7	CASSVGTSVTYEQYF	TGTGCCAGCAGCGTAGGGACTAGCGTAACCTACGAGCAGTACTTC
TRBV7-3	NA	TRBD1	TRBJ2-6	CASSPLTGRTGANVLTF	TGTGCCAGCAGCCCATTGACAGGGCGAACTGGGGCCAACGTCCTGACTTTC
TRBV6-1	few	NA	TRBJ2-1	CASSDFNEQFF	TGTGCCAGCAGTGACTTCAATGAGCAGTTCTTC
TRBV20-1	NA	NA	TRBJ2-3	CSARTGNTQYF	TGCAGTGCGAGGACTGGGAATACGCAGTATTTT
TRBV5-1	NA	NA	TRBJ2-1	CASRPRGLDNEQFF	TGCGCCAGCCGCCCTCGCGGGCTGGACAATGAGCAGTTCTTC
TRBV10-3	once	TRBD2	TRBJ2-1	CAISGGDRLAGSRSYNEQFF	TGTGCCATCAGTGGGGGAGACCGACTAGCGGGGAGCCGCTCCTACAATGAGCAGTTCTTC
TRBV29-1	NA	NA	TRBJ1-4	CSVGEGSEKLFF	TGCAGCGTTGGGGAGGGGTCTGAAAAACTGTTTTTT
TRBV7-3	NA	TRBD1	TRBJ2-2	CASSRQGGMAGELFF	TGTGCCAGCAGCCGACAGGGGGGAATGGCCGGGGAGCTGTTTTTT
TRBV2	NA	TRBD1	TRBJ1-5	CASRKDRVGLGPQHF	TGTGCCAGCCGAAAGGACAGGGTGGGCCTCGGGCCCCAGCATTTT
TRBV28	once	NA	TRBJ1-1	CASRPLGGSNEAFF	TGTGCCAGCAGACCCCTCGGGGGAAGTAATGAAGCTTTCTTT
TRBV18	once	TRBD1	TRBJ2-7	CASSLAIQGSEQYF	TGTGCCAGCTCACTCGCGATACAGGGGTCCGAGCAGTACTTC
TRBV29-1	NA	NA	TRBJ2-3	CSVLSVGDTQYF	TGCAGCGTCCTGAGCGTGGGAGATACGCAGTATTTT
TRBV30	NA	NA	TRBJ1-4	CAWSLTAGAYEKLFF	TGTGCCTGGAGTCTCACCGCAGGGGCCTACGAAAAACTGTTTTTT
TRBV7-8	NA	TRBD1	TRBJ2-7	CASCWDREYEQYF	TGTGCCAGCTGTTGGGACAGAGAATACGAGCAGTACTTC
TRBV28	NA	TRBD2	TRBJ2-1	CATGPSGRSEQFF	TGTGCCACCGGCCCTAGCGGGAGGTCTGAGCAGTTCTTC
TRBV5-1	NA	TRBD2	TRBJ2-2	CASSLSSGNTGELFF	TGCGCCAGCAGCTTGTCTAGCGGGAACACCGGGGAGCTGTTTTTT
TRBV6-1	NA	NA	TRBJ1-1	CASSVVDMAEAFF	TGTGCCAGCAGTGTCGTTGACATGGCGGAAGCTTTCTTT
TRBV6-6	NA	NA	TRBJ2-3	CASKQNADTQYF	TGTGCCAGCAAGCAAAACGCAGATACGCAGTATTTT
TRBV4-3	NA	TRBD2	TRBJ2-7	CASSHLAGDTYEQYF	TGCGCCAGCAGCCACCTCGCGGGGGATACCTACGAGCAGTACTTC
TRBV29-1	few	TRBD1	TRBJ2-1	CSVWTGTGEQFF	TGCAGCGTTTGGACAGGAACGGGAGAGCAGTTCTTC
TRBV28	few	NA	TRBJ1-5	CASKRGSWGSNQPQHF	TGTGCCAGCAAGCGAGGGAGTTGGGGTAGCAATCAGCCCCAGCATTTT
TRBV5-1	few	TRBD2	TRBJ2-5	CASSGTSGGSGTQYF	TGCGCCAGCAGCGGGACTAGCGGGGGGTCCGGGACCCAGTACTTC
TRBV29-1	NA	TRBD2	TRBJ2-6	CSVVREGGANVLTF	TGCAGCGTCGTAAGGGAGGGGGGGGCCAACGTCCTGACTTTC
TRBV7-9	NA	TRBD1	TRBJ1-1	CASSEDRGTVVFTEAFF	TGTGCCAGCAGCGAAGACAGGGGAACAGTTGTGTTCACTGAAGCTTTCTTT
TRBV20-1	NA	NA	TRBJ1-3	CSAGPGNTIYF	TGCAGTGCTGGGCCTGGAAACACCATATATTTT
TRBV29-1	NA	TRBD1	TRBJ1-1	CSVVYRGPSVAFF	TGCAGCGTTGTCTACAGGGGGCCCTCCGTGGCTTTCTTT
TRBV11-2	NA	TRBD2	TRBJ2-7	CASSLAGRGLDEQYF	TGTGCCAGCAGCTTAGCGGGGAGGGGTCTGGACGAGCAGTACTTC
TRBV14	few	TRBD2	TRBJ2-7	CASSSGAGEVEQYF	TGTGCCAGCAGTTCCGGGGCGGGAGAAGTAGAGCAGTACTTC
TRBV5-1	few	NA	TRBJ2-7	CASSLGTVQDYEQYF	TGCGCCAGCAGCTTGGGGACAGTTCAGGACTACGAGCAGTACTTC
TRBV9	NA	NA	TRBJ1-2	CASSAQGFNYGYTF	TGTGCCAGCAGCGCACAGGGTTTTAACTATGGCTACACCTTC
TRBV5-1	NA	NA	TRBJ1-6	CASKLEENSPLHF	TGCGCCAGCAAATTGGAGGAGAATTCACCCCTCCACTTT
TRBV4-2	NA	TRBD1	TRBJ2-7	CASSQAGQGYEQYF	TGTGCCAGCAGCCAAGCCGGACAGGGCTACGAGCAGTACTTC
TRBV28	NA	TRBD2	TRBJ2-7	CASSQSFGTRTSRWEQYF	TGTGCCAGCAGTCAAAGTTTCGGGACTAGGACTTCCCGATGGGAGCAGTACTTC
TRBV7-2	NA	TRBD2	TRBJ2-5	CASSLAGGRETQYF	TGTGCCAGCAGCTTAGCGGGGGGGAGAGAGACCCAGTACTTC
TRBV25-1	NA	NA	TRBJ2-5	CASSQGGLGETQYF	TGTGCCAGCAGTCAGGGGGGTTTGGGAGAGACCCAGTACTTC
TRBV11-2	NA	TRBD1	TRBJ1-2	CASSLQGVGGYTF	TGTGCCAGCAGCTTACAGGGGGTCGGTGGCTACACCTTC
TRBV11-3	NA	NA	TRBJ2-2	CASSFQGRTGELFF	TGTGCCAGCAGCTTCCAGGGTCGCACCGGGGAGCTGTTTTTT
TRBV2	few	TRBD2	TRBJ2-7	CATGSGGAPRSYEQYF	TGTGCCACCGGTAGCGGGGGGGCCCCAAGATCCTACGAGCAGTACTTC
TRBV2	NA	NA	TRBJ1-5	CASTLTENQPQHF	TGTGCCAGCACTCTGACAGAGAATCAGCCCCAGCATTTT
TRBV5-1	NA	NA	TRBJ2-1	CASSLDLATYNEQFF	TGCGCCAGCAGCTTGGACCTAGCAACCTACAATGAGCAGTTCTTC
TRBV10-3	once	TRBD1	TRBJ1-5	CAISDPGQGNQPQHF	TGTGCCATCAGCGATCCGGGACAGGGCAATCAGCCCCAGCATTTT
TRBV2	NA	NA	TRBJ1-2	CASNFAQGLGYTF	TGTGCCAGCAATTTCGCCCAGGGACTTGGCTACACCTTC